Listed below are T cell receptor beta chains from one sample, sequenced in a study of T cell changes during pregnancy in multiple sclerosis. Method: immunoSEQ multiplex PCR; TCRdb's copy keeps in-frame clones and lacks some. The sample carries roughly 61,000 clones, 90% recorded once. Sequencing used peripheral blood, obtained in the first trimester of pregnancy. These receptors were collected from a female donor in good health, enrolled as a control in a pregnancy study. Both conserved end residues are part of each CDR3. A D gene is named only where the DNA matches it firmly. Some rows mark clone size as missing; the rest say once, few, many or name a class of expanded clone.

TRBV5-5	TRBD1	-	TRBJ1-2	CASHGQTGDHVFHGYTF	TGTGCCAGTCATGGGCAAACAGGGGATCATGTATTCCATGGCTACACCTTC
TRBV11-3	TRBD2	-	TRBJ2-2	CASSSGTSDTGELFF	TGTGCCAGCAGCTCCGGGACTAGCGACACCGGGGAGCTGTTTTTT
TRBV19	-	-	TRBJ1-2	CASSIQFGYTF	TGTGCCAGTAGTATCCAGTTTGGCTACACCTTC
TRBV7-2	TRBD1	once	TRBJ2-7	CASSPRTGPYEQYF	TGTGCCAGCAGCCCACGGACAGGCCCCTACGAGCAGTACTTC
TRBV5-4	TRBD2	-	TRBJ2-7	CASSYSSGEQYF	TGTGCCAGCAGCTACTCTAGCGGCGAGCAGTACTTC
TRBV19	-	-	TRBJ1-4	CASSATQDEKLFF	TGTGCCAGTAGTGCTACTCAAGATGAAAAACTGTTTTTT
TRBV5-1	-	-	TRBJ2-3	CASSLTGEADTQYF	TGCGCCAGCAGCTTGACGGGAGAAGCAGATACGCAGTATTTT
TRBV2	-	-	TRBJ2-1	CASSPKEGSYNEQFF	TGTGCCAGCAGCCCTAAGGAGGGCTCCTACAATGAGCAGTTCTTC
TRBV18	TRBD1	once	TRBJ2-1	CASSPGQGSGEQFF	TGTGCCAGCTCACCAGGACAGGGATCAGGAGAGCAGTTCTTC
TRBV7-9	TRBD1	-	TRBJ1-2	CASSLIGTEYGYTF	TGTGCCAGCAGCCTGATCGGGACAGAGTATGGCTACACCTTC
TRBV7-2	-	-	TRBJ2-2	CASSTGEGGELFF	TGTGCCAGCAGTACGGGAGAAGGCGGGGAGCTGTTTTTT
TRBV9	-	-	TRBJ1-6	CASSVDSSYNSPLHF	TGTGCCAGCAGCGTCGACAGCTCCTATAATTCACCCCTCCACTTT
TRBV19	-	-	TRBJ1-1	CASIQGDTEAFF	TGTGCCAGTATTCAGGGCGACACTGAAGCTTTCTTT
TRBV28	-	-	TRBJ2-1	CASSTLKRGLYNEQFF	TGTGCCAGCAGTACCCTTAAAAGGGGCCTTTACAATGAGCAGTTCTTC
TRBV7-9	-	-	TRBJ1-1	CASRSKLQGSRDTEAFF	TGTGCCAGCAGATCTAAATTACAGGGTTCGAGGGACACTGAAGCTTTCTTT
TRBV10-3	TRBD1	-	TRBJ1-2	CAISTIQGPFNYGYTF	TGTGCCATCAGTACCATACAGGGGCCTTTCAACTATGGCTACACCTTC
TRBV28	TRBD2	-	TRBJ2-5	CASNGRASGRKTQYF	TGTGCCAGTAATGGTAGGGCTAGCGGGAGAAAGACCCAGTACTTC
TRBV19	-	once	TRBJ1-1	CASSIPGHLNTEAFF	TGTGCCAGTAGTATACCGGGACACCTGAACACTGAAGCTTTCTTT
TRBV30	-	-	TRBJ1-1	CAWNRFLGRTSVLDSPEAFF	TGTGCCTGGAATCGCTTTCTGGGGCGGACAAGCGTCCTAGATTCCCCTGAAGCTTTCTTT
TRBV6-4	TRBD2	medium-sized	TRBJ2-1	CASSGTSGGANEQFF	TGTGCCAGCAGTGGGACTAGCGGGGGGGCCAATGAGCAGTTCTTC
TRBV9	TRBD1	-	TRBJ2-2	CASSVYYTGGTGELFF	TGTGCCAGCAGCGTATACTATACAGGGGGAACCGGGGAGCTGTTTTTT
TRBV2	TRBD2	-	TRBJ2-3	CASRPHIRLAGQDTQYF	TGTGCCAGCAGACCTCATATAAGACTAGCGGGGCAAGATACGCAGTATTTT
TRBV27	TRBD2	once	TRBJ2-5	CASSRVRRGGQETQYF	TGTGCCAGCAGTAGAGTGCGGCGGGGGGGCCAAGAGACCCAGTACTTC
TRBV6-1	-	-	TRBJ2-3	CASSEAPDSFRTDTQYF	TGTGCCAGCAGTGAAGCGCCAGACAGTTTCCGCACAGATACGCAGTATTTT
TRBV5-8	-	-	TRBJ2-7	CASTKSYEQYF	TGTGCCAGCACCAAGAGCTACGAGCAGTACTTC
TRBV5-5	-	-	TRBJ2-7	CASSLDMRGAYEQYF	TGTGCCAGCAGCTTGGATATGCGGGGTGCCTACGAGCAGTACTTC
TRBV19	-	-	TRBJ2-2	CASLDSLNTGELFF	TGTGCCAGTCTGGACAGCTTGAACACCGGGGAGCTGTTTTTT
TRBV7-7	-	-	TRBJ2-2	CASSLQPGAGELFF	TGTGCTAGCAGCTTACAGCCAGGGGCGGGGGAGCTGTTTTTT
TRBV18	-	-	TRBJ2-2	CASSPGPNTGELFF	TGTGCCAGCTCACCGGGGCCGAACACCGGGGAGCTGTTTTTT
TRBV6-1	-	-	TRBJ1-2	CASSEAGRSYGYTF	TGTGCCAGCAGTGAGGCGGGCAGATCGTATGGCTACACCTTC
TRBV19	TRBD2	-	TRBJ2-6	CASRGEWGTIPSGANVLTF	TGTGCCAGTAGGGGGGAGTGGGGGACTATCCCCTCTGGGGCCAACGTCCTGACTTTC
TRBV6-5	-	-	TRBJ1-2	CASSYGEAEVYGYTF	TGTGCCAGCAGTTACGGAGAGGCAGAGGTCTATGGCTACACCTTC
TRBV7-7	-	-	TRBJ2-3	CASSQGGGDTQYF	TGTGCTAGCAGCCAGGGAGGGGGGGATACGCAGTATTTT